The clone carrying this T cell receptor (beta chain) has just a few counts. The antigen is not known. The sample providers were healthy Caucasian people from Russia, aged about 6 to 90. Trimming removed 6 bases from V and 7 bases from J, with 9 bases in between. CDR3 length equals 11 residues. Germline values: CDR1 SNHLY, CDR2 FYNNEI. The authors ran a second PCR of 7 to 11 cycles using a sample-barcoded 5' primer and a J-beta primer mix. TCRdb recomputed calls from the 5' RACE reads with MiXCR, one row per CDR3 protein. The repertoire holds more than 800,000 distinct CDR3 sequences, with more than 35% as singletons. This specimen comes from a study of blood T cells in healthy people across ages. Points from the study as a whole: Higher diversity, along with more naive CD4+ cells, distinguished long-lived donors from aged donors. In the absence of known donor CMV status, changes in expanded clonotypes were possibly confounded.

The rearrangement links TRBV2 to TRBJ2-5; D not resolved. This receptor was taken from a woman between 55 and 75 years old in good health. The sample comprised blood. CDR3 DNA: TGTGCCAGCAGCCGAGTCGCGACCCAGTACTTC. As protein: CASSRVATQYF.